This T cell receptor (beta chain) comes out of a study of tumor-infiltrating lymphocytes in oesophageal squamous cell carcinoma. This clonotype was observed a handful of times. Germline CDR1 SGHTA, CDR2 FQGTGA. The CDR3 consists of 16 residues. The V and J ends lost 5 bases and 10 bases, in that order; junction bases with no gene match: 8. MiXCR, run by TCRdb on the PCR reads, gives a single entry per CDR3 protein. The sample carries about 12,000 distinct CDR3 sequences, roughly 60% recorded once. Specimen: esophageal tumor tissue. The TCR comes from a female donor with esophageal squamous cell carcinoma. This chain joins TRBV7-3 and TRBJ2-4, with 16 bases fitting TRBD2. CDR3 sequence (DNA): TGTGCCAGCAGCCTCGGGACTAGCGGGGGGGCAGGGATTCAGTACTTC. Translation: CASSLGTSGGAGIQYF.